This T cell receptor (beta chain) originates from a study of shared clonotypes between healthy human individuals. For the study at large: For every donor, three CD4 naive, three CD4 memory, two CD8 naive and one CD8 memory plates were used. Study-wide results and limits: A small donor pool kept down the genetic and exposure-history diversity that was represented.

Sequencing was performed with immunoSEQ multiplex PCR; in TCRdb, only in-frame clones are kept and a portion is missing. The data show just over 2,000,000 clones, less than 95% seen once. CD45RO-negative, CCR7-selected cells formed the naive CD8 fraction, which excluded terminally differentiated effector memory CD45RA+ cells. The V and J ends lost 6 bases and 4 bases, in that order; junction bases with no gene match: 10. The CDR3 runs 15 residues. Germline CDR1 and CDR2: MNHEY and SVGAGI. On this clone: Its specificity is unknown. The sample has other DNA sequences that encode this CDR3 too.

The V call is TRBV6-5, the J call TRBJ2-3; 7 bases agree with TRBD2. Sequences were obtained from naive CD8+ T cells sorted from blood. This sequence originates from a man younger than 35 in good health. For the CDR3, the DNA is TGTGCCAGCAGCCCCGTGGGCGGGGGTGCAGATACGCAGTATTTT. Translating it yields CASSPVGGGADTQYF.